One sample yielded the 23 T cell receptor beta chains listed below, sequenced in a study of T cell repertoires in cytomegalovirus infection. Using its own MiXCR run on the reads, TCRdb lists one record per CDR3 protein. The table records more than 150,000 distinct CDR3 sequences, about 30% of them present only once. Sequencing was performed on PBMCs. The receptor set was obtained from a human donor in good health (CMV status not recorded). Some clones in this sample may be carry-over from other donors' samples.

This clonotype was seen more than once but under ten times. The chain carries TRBV7-9 and TRBJ2-1, with TRBD1 matching over 7 bases. In germline, CDR1 is SEHNR, CDR2 FQNEAQ (reference sequence). This CDR3 region has 14 residues. Germline trimming cut 4 bases from V and 9 bases from J; bases unmatched to any gene: 9. The CDR3 reads CASSSRDSYGEQFF. The CDR3 nucleotides are TGTGCCAGCAGCTCCCGGGACAGTTACGGTGAGCAGTTCTTC.

This clonotype was recorded many times. The rearrangement uses TRBV7-2 and TRBJ1-4, with 7 bases lining up with TRBD1. The junction had 4 bases not matched to a gene; V was cut back by 4 bases and J by 5 bases. CDR1 and CDR2 (germline): SGHTA, FQGNSA. There are 14 residues in the CDR3. The CDR3 region has the DNA TGTGCCAGCAGCTCGACAGGGCTCAATGAAAAACTGTTTTTT. This translates into CASSSTGLNEKLFF.

V usage is TRBV7-9 and J usage is TRBJ2-7; D is undetermined. The CDR3 contains 16 residues. The germline CDR1 and CDR2 sequences are SEHNR and FQNEAQ (reference sequence). V gave up 1 base and J gave up 0 bases, with 13 bases separating them. CDR3 nucleotides: TGTGCCAGCAGCTTAGGGAATATCCCGAACTCCTACGAGCAGTACTTC. The encoded protein is CASSLGNIPNSYEQYF.

On this clonotype: It may be a read error: a sequence one base away is much more abundant. V is TRBV7-2 and J is TRBJ2-1; 7 bases fit TRBD2. The CDR3 is made up of 17 amino acids. The V gene's germline CDR1 is SGHTA and CDR2 FQGNSA. The CDR3 sequence: CVSSPRPSGSRNNEQFF. CDR3 sequence (DNA): TGTGTCAGCAGCCCGAGGCCTAGCGGCAGTAGGAACAATGAGCAGTTCTTC. The entire variable domain, with the rest obtained from reference TRBV7-2 and TRBJ2-1, is as follows: GAGVSQSPSNKVTEKGKDVELRCDPISGHTALYWYRQSLGQGLEFLIYFQGNSAPDKSGLPSDRFSAERTGGSVSTLTIQRTQQEDSAVYLCVSSPRPSGSRNNEQFFGPGTRLTVL.

This clonotype was observed a handful of times. V usage is TRBV4-1 and J usage is TRBJ1-2, with 7 bases fitting TRBD1. This CDR3 spans 14 amino acids. With 2 bases clipped from V and 2 bases from J, the junction kept 2 bases outside the gene matches. CDR1 and CDR2 (germline): MGHRA, YSYEKL. The CDR3 region is CASSQMDRNYGYTF. Here the CDR3 DNA reads TGCGCCAGCAGCCAAATGGACAGGAACTATGGCTACACCTTC.

This clonotype was detected only a few times. This rearrangement joins TRBV7-2 to TRBJ1-2; D call uncertain. Looked up from germline, CDR1 is SGHTA and CDR2 is FQGNSA. V was clipped by 6 bases and J by 4 bases, with 9 bases between them. CDR3 length: 12 amino acids. This CDR3 is CASSPRGYGYTF. The CDR3 DNA follows: TGTGCCAGCAGTCCCCGCGGCTATGGCTACACCTTC. Together with reference TRBV7-2 and TRBJ1-2, the CDR3 gives the full variable domain: GAGVSQSPSNKVTEKGKDVELRCDPISGHTALYWYRQSLGQGLEFLIYFQGNSAPDKSGLPSDRFSAERTGGSVSTLTIQRTQQEDSAVYLCASSPRGYGYTFGSGTRLTVV.

This clonotype occurred a few times. The chain employs TRBV3-1 and TRBJ1-1; TRBD1 is a possible D gene (5 bases). This CDR3 region has 14 residues. CDR1 and CDR2 from the germline V gene are LGHDT and YNNKEL (reference sequence). Trimming took 1 base from V and 6 from J, leaving 12 bases between them. The CDR3 here is CASSQGRQSAEAFF. DNA for the CDR3: TGTGCCAGCAGCCAAGGAAGACAGTCGGCTGAAGCTTTCTTT. Looking up the rest from reference TRBV3-1 and TRBJ1-1 gives the full variable domain: DTAVSQTPKYLVTQMGNDKSIKCEQNLGHDTMYWYKQDSKKFLKIMFSYNNKELIINETVPNRFSPKSPDKAHLNLHINSLELGDSAVYFCASSQGRQSAEAFFGQGTRLTVV.

This chain uses TRBV2 with TRBJ1-1; D call uncertain. Germline V CDR1 and CDR2: SNHLY, FYNNEI. The length of the CDR3 is 10 residues. Trimming took 8 bases from V and 7 from J, leaving 8 bases between them. The chain's CDR3 is CASGGDEAFF. The CDR3 DNA is TGTGCCAGCGGAGGAGATGAAGCTTTCTTT.

This clonotype was observed a handful of times. The chain has TRBV2 and TRBJ2-1; D may be TRBD1 or TRBD2 (5 bases each). The CDR3 length is 15 residues. V dropped 6 bases and J dropped 3 bases, with 15 bases sitting between them. Germline V gene sequence: CDR1 SNHLY, CDR2 FYNNEI. The CDR3 DNA is TGTGCCAGCAGCCTGGGACCCAGCGGCTACAATGAGCAGTTCTTC. Protein sequence: CASSLGPSGYNEQFF. Drawing the rest from reference TRBV2 and TRBJ2-1, the complete variable domain is EPEVTQTPSHQVTQMGQEVILRCVPISNHLYFYWYRQILGQKVEFLVSFYNNEISEKSEIFDDQFSVERPDGSNFTLKIRSTKLEDSAMYFCASSLGPSGYNEQFFGPGTRLTVL.

This clonotype has only a few counts. The chain combines TRBV7-9 with TRBJ1-5; TRBD1 might be the D (5 bases). Germline CDR1 reads SEHNR; CDR2 reads FQNEAQ (reference sequence). The V and J ends lost 5 bases and 1 base respectively, with 12 bases between them. The CDR3 extends over 15 amino acids. The chain's CDR3 is CASSRDGSSNQPQHF. DNA of the CDR3: TGTGCCAGCAGCCGGGACGGTAGCAGCAATCAGCCCCAGCATTTT. Full variable domain (remainder filled in from reference TRBV7-9 and TRBJ1-5): DTGVSQNPRHKITKRGQNVTFRCDPISEHNRLYWYRQTLGQGPEFLTYFQNEAQLEKSRLLSDRFSAERPKGSFSTLEIQRTEQGDSAMYLCASSRDGSSNQPQHFGDGTRLSIL.

This clonotype was found a few times. The rearrangement joins TRBV14 to TRBJ2-5; D is unclear. The ends were cut back, 4 bases at V and 5 bases at J, with 11 bases in the middle. From germline, CDR1 is SGHDN and CDR2 FVKESK. The CDR3 covers 13 residues. CDR3 loop: CASSRRLGETQYF. In nucleotides, the CDR3 is TGTGCCAGCAGCCGACGACTGGGGGAGACCCAGTACTTC.

The V and J genes are TRBV12-3 or TRBV12-4 and TRBJ1-2; possibly TRBD1 for D (5 bases). The CDR3 extends over 16 amino acids. Trimming left V 9 bases short and J 8 bases short, with 28 bases between. CDR3 bases: TGTGCCAGTATTAGGGGACCCCTTCCCAAGGAGGAGGGCTACACCTTC. As protein: CASIRGPLPKEEGYTF.

This clonotype was recorded at least ten times. The DNA of the CDR3 is TGTGCCAGCACCCAACCCCACGGTGGGGATAGCTACAATGAGCAGTTCTTC. Translated: CASTQPHGGDSYNEQFF. V is TRBV6-2 or TRBV6-3 and J is TRBJ2-1, with D uncertain. Germline V gene data show CDR1 as MNHEY and CDR2 as SVGEGT. This CDR3 contains 17 residues. Deletions cut 7 bases from V and 3 bases from J, with 22 bases between.

The chain carries TRBV14 and TRBJ2-5, with unresolved D. Trimming pared 1 base from V and 5 bases from J, leaving 14 bases between. From germline, CDR1 is SGHDN and CDR2 FVKESK. The CDR3 is 15 amino acids. Here the CDR3 reads CASSQGVPIRETQYF. Written as DNA, the CDR3 is TGTGCCAGCAGCCAAGGGGTACCCATACGGGAGACCCAGTACTTC.

V gene TRBV6-2 or TRBV6-3 combines with J gene TRBJ2-3, with 8 bases that match TRBD2. CDR1 is MNHEY and CDR2 is SVGEGT in the germline V gene. The CDR3 is made up of 15 amino acids. Trimming took 6 bases from V and 5 from J; bases not matched to a gene: 10. CDR3 amino acids: CASSPGGLAGDTQYF. Here the CDR3 DNA reads TGTGCCAGCAGCCCCGGTGGGCTAGCGGGAGATACGCAGTATTTT.

The chain recombines TRBV5-6 with TRBJ2-5; 7 bases agree with TRBD1. The CDR3 runs 14 residues. CDR1 is SGHDT, CDR2 YYEEEE, per germline. V was pared by 3 bases and J by 5 bases, with 7 bases of the junction left unmatched. The CDR3 is CASSSPTGKETQYF. In nucleotides, the CDR3 is TGTGCCAGCAGCTCTCCGACAGGGAAGGAGACCCAGTACTTC.

This clonotype was detected only once. The rearrangement uses TRBV29-1 and TRBJ1-1, with D possibly matching TRBD1 (6 bases). The V and J ends lost 1 base and 3 bases respectively, with 15 bases between them. The CDR3 is 15 amino acids. Per germline, CDR1 SQVTM and CDR2 ANQGSEA. The CDR3 spells CSVEVYSTGYTEAFF. The CDR3 DNA follows: TGCAGCGTTGAAGTCTATAGTACAGGGTACACTGAAGCTTTCTTT.

This clonotype was picked up many times. The chain combines TRBV7-3 with TRBJ2-2; D call uncertain. Between the trimmed V and J ends, which lost 1 base and 6 bases, there was a span of 3 bases. CDR3 length equals 12 residues. Germline CDR1 SGHTA, CDR2 FQGTGA. This CDR3 reads CASSLRAGELFF. CDR3 sequence (DNA): TGTGCCAGCAGCTTAAGGGCCGGGGAGCTGTTTTTT.

This clonotype was recorded at least ten times. The chain links TRBV7-2 to TRBJ1-2; 8 bases align to TRBD1. The CDR3 is 18 amino acids. Losses at the gene ends were 5 bases for V and 4 bases for J; bases not matched to a gene: 18. The germline V gene has CDR1 SGHTA and CDR2 FQGNSA. The CDR3 spells CASSRTQGGGSSLYGYTF. CDR3 bases: TGTGCCAGCAGCCGAACACAGGGGGGAGGTTCGAGTCTCTATGGCTACACCTTC.

This clonotype has ten or more counts. J is TRBJ2-1 and V is TRBV7-6, with 8 bases fitting TRBD2. The germline CDR1 and CDR2 sequences are SGHVS and FNYEAQ. The J segment lost 4 bases and the V segment lost 5 bases, leaving 10 bases of the junction unmatched. This CDR3 spans 16 amino acids. Written as DNA, the CDR3 is TGTGCCAGCAGCGCTCAGCGGGGGACTCATTACAATGAGCAGTTCTTC. Its protein is CASSAQRGTHYNEQFF. Together with reference TRBV7-6 and TRBJ2-1, the CDR3 gives the full variable domain: GAGVSQSPRYKVTKRGQDVALRCDPISGHVSLYWYRQALGQGPEFLTYFNYEAQQDKSGLPNDRFSAERPEGSISTLTIQRTEQRDSAMYRCASSAQRGTHYNEQFFGPGTRLTVL.

The chain employs TRBV5-5 and TRBJ1-1, with D hard to call. With 4 bases removed from V and 0 bases from J, the gap between germline ends came to 10 bases. Germline V gives CDR1 SGHKS, CDR2 YYEKEE (reference sequence). The CDR3 consists of 14 residues. CDR3 DNA sequence: TGTGCCAGCAGCAGTTCCGGGGTGAACACTGAAGCTTTCTTT. It encodes CASSSSGVNTEAFF.

This clonotype was recorded a few times. The V call is TRBV7-2, the J call TRBJ2-1, with 10 bases identical to TRBD2. The CDR3 is made up of 14 amino acids. Germline V lookup: CDR1 SGHTA, CDR2 FQGNSA. V dropped 6 bases and J dropped 6; count of bases not matched to a gene: 5. The CDR3 sequence: CASSLSGGGNEQFF. CDR3 DNA sequence: TGTGCCAGCAGTCTCAGCGGGGGGGGCAATGAGCAGTTCTTC.

This chain links TRBV12-3 or TRBV12-4 with TRBJ1-6; the match to TRBD1 covers 7 bases. V shed 8 bases, J shed 9 bases, and the junction held 4 bases outside the gene matches. The CDR3 sequence is 12 residues long. CDR3 DNA sequence: TGTGCCAGCCAACAGGGGCTTTCACCCCTCCACTTT. Encoded protein: CASQQGLSPLHF.